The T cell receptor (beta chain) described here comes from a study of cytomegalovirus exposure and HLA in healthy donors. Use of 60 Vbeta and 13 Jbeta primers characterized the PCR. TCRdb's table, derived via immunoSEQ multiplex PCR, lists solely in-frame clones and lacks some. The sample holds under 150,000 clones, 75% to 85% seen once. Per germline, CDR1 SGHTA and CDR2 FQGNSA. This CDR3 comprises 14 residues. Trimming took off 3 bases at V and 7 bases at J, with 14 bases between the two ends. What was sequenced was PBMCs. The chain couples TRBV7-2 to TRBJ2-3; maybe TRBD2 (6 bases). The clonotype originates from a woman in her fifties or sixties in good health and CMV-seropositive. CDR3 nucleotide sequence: TGTGCCAGCAGCTTGGCCCCAGGAGGGTATACGCAGTATTTT. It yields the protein CASSLAPGGYTQYF.